This T cell receptor beta chain was retrieved from a study of blood T cell repertoires in COVID-19. Study-level information: COVID-19 samples collected from the United States, Italy and Spain covered acute and convalescent phases. T cells, B-cell-depleted T cells, or PBMCs provided the cDNA or gDNA that served as material.

Deletions cut 0 bases from V and 0 bases from J, with 12 bases between. This CDR3 has 16 amino acids. Germline CDR1 MGHRA, CDR2 YSYEKL. Per the authors' pipeline: Reference gene primer amplification gave estimated nucleated cell counts. Clones were sequenced by immunoSEQ multiplex PCR, and TCRdb holds only the in-frame ones, with some missing. That table gives V, J and clone size, and the DNA gave D and trimming. Here the sample spans a few hundred thousand clones, approximately 86% being singletons. The V call is TRBV4-1, the J call TRBJ2-7; D uncertain. The receptor was isolated from a man aged 55 to 69 with acute or convalescent COVID-19. Material for sequencing was peripheral blood. The CDR3 loop reads CASSQETTSSSYEQYF. CDR3 bases: TGCGCCAGCAGCCAAGAAACTACTTCGAGCTCCTACGAGCAGTACTTC.